The next 6 T cell receptor beta chains were all read from a single sample in a study of blood T cell repertoires in COVID-19. Repertoires were generated with immunoSEQ multiplex PCR, while TCRdb's copy carries only in-frame clones and drops some. The sample has 81,000 or so clones; approximately 92% are singletons. Specimen: peripheral blood. These TCRs come from a woman aged 60-75 years with active COVID-19.

For this clone: Other DNA variants within this sample encode the same CDR3. V and J are TRBV3-1 (or the pseudogene TRBV3-2) and TRBJ2-2, with D perhaps matching TRBD1 (5 bases). This CDR3 has 16 residues. V gave up 4 bases and J gave up 0 bases, with 12 bases separating them. Germline CDR1 is LGHDT and CDR2 is YNNKEL (reference sequence). The CDR3 region has the DNA TGTGCCAGCAGCCTCGGAACAGGTTCGAACACCGGGGAGCTGTTTTTT. It specifies CASSLGTGSNTGELFF.

There are a few counts of this clone. The chain couples TRBV2 to TRBJ2-1; 8 positions match TRBD1. Trimming at V came to 5 bases and at J to 12 bases, leaving 9 bases not matched to a gene. CDR1 and CDR2 from the germline V gene are SNHLY and FYNNEI. The CDR3 is made up of 13 amino acids. The CDR3 region is CASSRTGQVRQFF. The CDR3 bases are TGTGCCAGCAGTCGGACGGGACAGGTCAGGCAGTTCTTC.

V gene TRBV2 combines with J gene TRBJ1-5; D is undetermined. The CDR3 totals 14 residues. Germline V CDR1 and CDR2: SNHLY, FYNNEI. V dropped 6 bases and J dropped 0 bases, with 9 bases sitting between them. CDR3 nucleotide sequence: TGTGCCAGCAGGATTGGCCATAGCAATCAGCCCCAGCATTTT. This gives the protein CASRIGHSNQPQHF.

This chain joins TRBV7-8 and TRBJ2-7, with a weak D call TRBD1 (6 bases). Germline lookup yields CDR1 SGHVS and CDR2 FQNEAQ. The ends were cut back, 4 bases at V and 2 bases at J, with 18 bases in the middle. The CDR3 spans 16 residues. CDR3 region: CASSYDRSRPTYEQYF. The DNA of the CDR3 is TGTGCCAGCAGCTATGACAGGTCCCGACCTACCTACGAGCAGTACTTC.

V and J are TRBV6-1 and TRBJ1-5; TRBD1 aligns across 8 bases. In germline, CDR1 is MNHNS, CDR2 SASEGT. Trimming cost V 2 bases and J 1 base; bases outside gene matches: 13. This CDR3 region has 19 residues. CDR3 nucleotide sequence: TGTGCCAGCAGTGAATTGGCCGGGTATGGGACAGGCAGCAATCAGCCCCAGCATTTT. Translating gives CASSELAGYGTGSNQPQHF.

This sequence joins TRBV10-2 and TRBJ1-2; no definite D call. V lost 2 bases, J lost 0 bases, and 7 bases lay in between. CDR3 length: 14 residues. Germline lookup yields CDR1 WSHSY and CDR2 SAAADI. CDR3 DNA sequence: TGCGCCAGCAGTGAGCCCACAGCTAACTATGGCTACACCTTC. This gives the protein CASSEPTANYGYTF.